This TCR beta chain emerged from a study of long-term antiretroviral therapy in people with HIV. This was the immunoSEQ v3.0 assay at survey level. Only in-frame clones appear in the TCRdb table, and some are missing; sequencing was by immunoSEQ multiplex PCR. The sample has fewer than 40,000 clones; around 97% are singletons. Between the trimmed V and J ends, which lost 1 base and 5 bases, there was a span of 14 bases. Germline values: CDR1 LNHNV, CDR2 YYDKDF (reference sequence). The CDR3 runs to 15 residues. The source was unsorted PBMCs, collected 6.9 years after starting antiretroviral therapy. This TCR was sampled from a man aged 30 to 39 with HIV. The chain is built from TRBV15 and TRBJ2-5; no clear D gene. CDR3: CATSRVRPALETQYF. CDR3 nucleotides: TGTGCCACCAGCAGAGTAAGACCTGCTCTTGAGACCCAGTACTTC.